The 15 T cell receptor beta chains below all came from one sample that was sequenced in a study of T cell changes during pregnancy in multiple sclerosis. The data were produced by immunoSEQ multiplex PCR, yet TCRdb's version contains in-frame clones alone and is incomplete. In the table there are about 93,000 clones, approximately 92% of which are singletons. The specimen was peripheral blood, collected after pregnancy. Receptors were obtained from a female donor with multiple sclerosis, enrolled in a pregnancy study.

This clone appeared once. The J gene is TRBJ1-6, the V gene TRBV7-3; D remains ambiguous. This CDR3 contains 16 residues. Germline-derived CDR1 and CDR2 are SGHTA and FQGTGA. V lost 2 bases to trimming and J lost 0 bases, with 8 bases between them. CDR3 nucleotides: TGTGCCAGCAGCTTACCTACGGGCTCCTATAATTCACCCCTCCACTTT. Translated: CASSLPTGSYNSPLHF.

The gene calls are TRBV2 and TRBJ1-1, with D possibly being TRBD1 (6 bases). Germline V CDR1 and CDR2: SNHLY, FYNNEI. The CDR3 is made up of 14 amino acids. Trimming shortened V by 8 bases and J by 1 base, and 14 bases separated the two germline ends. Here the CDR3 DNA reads TGTGCCAGCGGACAGACAGAAACGAACACTGAAGCTTTCTTT. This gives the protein CASGQTETNTEAFF.

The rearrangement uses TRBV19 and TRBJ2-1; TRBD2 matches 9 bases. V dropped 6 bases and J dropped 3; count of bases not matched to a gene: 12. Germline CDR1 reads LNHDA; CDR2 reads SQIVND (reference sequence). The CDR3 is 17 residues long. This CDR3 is CASSRGGSGGFYNEQFF. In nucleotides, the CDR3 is TGTGCCAGTAGCCGAGGGGGCAGCGGGGGGTTCTACAATGAGCAGTTCTTC.

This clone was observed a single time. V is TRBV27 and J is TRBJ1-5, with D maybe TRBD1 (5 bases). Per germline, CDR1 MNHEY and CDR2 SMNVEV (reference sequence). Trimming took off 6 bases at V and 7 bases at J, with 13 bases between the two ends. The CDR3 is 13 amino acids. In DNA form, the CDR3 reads TGTGCCAGCAGCTACAGGCTCCGGCAGCCCCAGCATTTT. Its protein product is CASSYRLRQPQHF.

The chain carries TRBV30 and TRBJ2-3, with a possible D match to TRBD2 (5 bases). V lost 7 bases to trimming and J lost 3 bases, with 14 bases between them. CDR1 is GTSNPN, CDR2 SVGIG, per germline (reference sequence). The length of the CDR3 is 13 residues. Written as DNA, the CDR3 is TGTGCCTTGAGGGCCCCGTCGACAGATACGCAGTATTTT. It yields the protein CALRAPSTDTQYF. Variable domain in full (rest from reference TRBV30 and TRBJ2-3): SQTIHQWPATLVQPVGSPLSLECTVEGTSNPNLYWYRQAAGRGLQLLFYSVGIGQISSEVPQNLSASRPQDRQFILSSKKLLLSDSGFYLCALRAPSTDTQYFGPGTRLTVL.

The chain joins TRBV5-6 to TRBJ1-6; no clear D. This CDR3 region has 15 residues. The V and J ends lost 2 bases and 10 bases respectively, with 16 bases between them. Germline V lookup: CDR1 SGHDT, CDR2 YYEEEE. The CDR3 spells CASSFPGENPSPLHF. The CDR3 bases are TGTGCCAGCAGCTTTCCGGGAGAAAATCCCTCACCCCTCCACTTT.

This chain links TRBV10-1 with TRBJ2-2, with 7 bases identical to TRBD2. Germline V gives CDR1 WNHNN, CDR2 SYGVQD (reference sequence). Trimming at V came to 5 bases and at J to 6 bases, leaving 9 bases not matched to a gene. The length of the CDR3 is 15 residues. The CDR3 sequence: CASSFWTSSPGELFF. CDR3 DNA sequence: TGCGCCAGCAGTTTTTGGACTAGTAGTCCCGGGGAGCTGTTTTTT.

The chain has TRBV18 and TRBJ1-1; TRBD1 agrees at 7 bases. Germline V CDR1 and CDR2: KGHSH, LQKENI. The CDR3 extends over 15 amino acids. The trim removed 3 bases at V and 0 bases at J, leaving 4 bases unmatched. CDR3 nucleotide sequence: TGTGCCAGCTCACCGCGAGGGGGCATGAACACTGAAGCTTTCTTT. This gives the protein CASSPRGGMNTEAFF. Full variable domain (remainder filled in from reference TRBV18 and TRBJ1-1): NAGVMQNPRHLVRRRGQEARLRCSPMKGHSHVYWYRQLPEEGLKFMVYLQKENIIDESGMPKERFSAEFPKEGPSILRIQQVVRGDSAAYFCASSPRGGMNTEAFFGQGTRLTVV.

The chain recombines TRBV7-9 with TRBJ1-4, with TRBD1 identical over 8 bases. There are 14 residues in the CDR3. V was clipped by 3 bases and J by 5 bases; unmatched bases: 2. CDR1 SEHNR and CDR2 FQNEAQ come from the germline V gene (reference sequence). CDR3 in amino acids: CASSFGQGNEKLFF. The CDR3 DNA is TGTGCCAGCAGCTTTGGACAGGGAAATGAAAAACTGTTTTTT. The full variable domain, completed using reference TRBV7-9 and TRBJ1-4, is DTGVSQNPRHKITKRGQNVTFRCDPISEHNRLYWYRQTLGQGPEFLTYFQNEAQLEKSRLLSDRFSAERPKGSFSTLEIQRTEQGDSAMYLCASSFGQGNEKLFFGSGTQLSVL.

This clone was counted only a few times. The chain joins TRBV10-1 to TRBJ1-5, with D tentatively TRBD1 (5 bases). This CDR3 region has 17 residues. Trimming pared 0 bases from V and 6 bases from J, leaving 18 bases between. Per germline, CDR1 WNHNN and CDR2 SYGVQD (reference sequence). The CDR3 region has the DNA TGCGCCAGCAGTGAGTCCCCCCCAACAGGTTCCGGTCAGCCCCAGCATTTT. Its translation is CASSESPPTGSGQPQHF.

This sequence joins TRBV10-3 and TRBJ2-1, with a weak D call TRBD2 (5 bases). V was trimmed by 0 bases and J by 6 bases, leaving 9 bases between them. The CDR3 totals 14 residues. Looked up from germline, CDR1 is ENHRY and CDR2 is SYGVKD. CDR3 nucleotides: TGTGCCATCAGTGAGTCGGTTACTAGCAATGAGCAGTTCTTC. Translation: CAISESVTSNEQFF.

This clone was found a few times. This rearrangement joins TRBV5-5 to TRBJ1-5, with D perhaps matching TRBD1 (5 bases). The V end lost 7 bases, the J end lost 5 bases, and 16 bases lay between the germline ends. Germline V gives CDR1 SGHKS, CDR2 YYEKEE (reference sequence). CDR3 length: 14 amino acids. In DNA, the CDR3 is TGTGCCAGCGGGGGGACTGCATATGATCAGCCCCAGCATTTT. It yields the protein CASGGTAYDQPQHF.

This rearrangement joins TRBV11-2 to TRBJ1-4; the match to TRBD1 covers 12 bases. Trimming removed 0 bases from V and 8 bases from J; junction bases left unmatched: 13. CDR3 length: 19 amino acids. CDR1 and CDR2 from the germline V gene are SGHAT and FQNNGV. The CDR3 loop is CASSLEGPGTGGEQEKLFF. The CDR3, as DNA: TGTGCCAGCAGCTTAGAGGGTCCCGGGACAGGGGGCGAACAAGAAAAACTGTTTTTT. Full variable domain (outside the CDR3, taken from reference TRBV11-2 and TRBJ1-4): EAGVAQSPRYKIIEKRQSVAFWCNPISGHATLYWYQQILGQGPKLLIQFQNNGVVDDSQLPKDRFSAERLKGVDSTLKIQPAKLEDSAVYLCASSLEGPGTGGEQEKLFFGSGTQLSVL.

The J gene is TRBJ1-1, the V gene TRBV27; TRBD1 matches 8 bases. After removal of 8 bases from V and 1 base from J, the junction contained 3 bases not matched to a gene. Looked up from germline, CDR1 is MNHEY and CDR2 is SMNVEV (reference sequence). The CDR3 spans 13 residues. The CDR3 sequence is CASSGGGNTEAFF. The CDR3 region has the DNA TGTGCCAGCTCAGGGGGCGGGAACACTGAAGCTTTCTTT.

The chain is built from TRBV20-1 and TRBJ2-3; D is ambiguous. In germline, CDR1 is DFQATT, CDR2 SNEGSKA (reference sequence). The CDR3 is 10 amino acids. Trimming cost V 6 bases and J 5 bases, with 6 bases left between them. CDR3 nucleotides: TGCAGTGCACGACAAGATACGCAGTATTTT. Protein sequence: CSARQDTQYF.